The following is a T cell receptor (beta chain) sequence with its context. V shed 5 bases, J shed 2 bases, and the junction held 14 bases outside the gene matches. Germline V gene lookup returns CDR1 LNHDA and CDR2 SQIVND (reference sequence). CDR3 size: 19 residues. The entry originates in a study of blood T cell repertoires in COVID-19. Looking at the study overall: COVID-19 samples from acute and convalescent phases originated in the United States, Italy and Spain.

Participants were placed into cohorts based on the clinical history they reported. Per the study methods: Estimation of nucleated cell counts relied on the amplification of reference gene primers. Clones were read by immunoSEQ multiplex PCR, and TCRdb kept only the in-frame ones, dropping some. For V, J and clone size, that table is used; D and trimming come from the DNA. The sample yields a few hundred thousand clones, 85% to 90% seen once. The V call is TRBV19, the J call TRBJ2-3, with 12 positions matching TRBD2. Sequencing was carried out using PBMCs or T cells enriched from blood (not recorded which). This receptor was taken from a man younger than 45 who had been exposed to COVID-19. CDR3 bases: TGTGCCAGTAGTCCAGAGGGACGTCGGACTAGCGGGGACACAGATACGCAGTATTTT. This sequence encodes CASSPEGRRTSGDTDTQYF.